The 3 T cell receptor beta chains presented below share a single source sample, sequenced in a study of tissue T cells after allogeneic stem cell transplantation (dated by TCRdb to 2022 to 2024). Library generation was performed with the immunoSEQ multiplex PCR assay. TCRdb took this table from immuneACCESS and kept in-frame rearrangements with V and J called. Such tables lack part of the clones; where checked against another copy, unresolved V genes explain under half of the gap, and the rest is unexplained. In this sample the table shows tens of thousands of clones, roughly 87% of which occur a single time. The ten largest clones take up under 4.5% of the sample. In the paper's terms, the time point label means: recipient (host-origin) PBMCs collected before allo-HCT. This sample comprised blood, obtained before transplantation. The source is a woman between 18 and 55 years old who later had graft-versus-host disease after an allogeneic stem cell transplant.

The chain is built from TRBV27 and TRBJ1-2; D is perhaps TRBD1 (5 bases). Trimming took off 5 bases at V and 7 bases at J, with 8 bases between the two ends. The CDR3 has 11 residues. CDR1 is MNHEY, CDR2 SMNVEV, per germline (reference sequence). CDR3 in amino acids: CASSPGFGYTF. In nucleotides, the CDR3 is TGTGCCAGCAGTCCAGGGTTTGGCTACACCTTC.

The chain has TRBV11-3 and TRBJ1-1; D call uncertain. V was clipped by 8 bases and J by 1 base, with 8 bases between them. This CDR3 is 12 amino acids long. The germline V gene has CDR1 SGHNT and CDR2 YENEEA. For the CDR3, the DNA is TGTGCCAGCGAAGGACGGAACACTGAAGCTTTCTTT. Amino acid sequence: CASEGRNTEAFF.

V usage is TRBV4-1 and J usage is TRBJ1-6; D might be TRBD1 (5 bases). V was cut by 0 bases and J by 5 bases, with 14 bases left in between. Germline CDR1 and CDR2: MGHRA and YSYEKL. The CDR3 covers 17 residues. The CDR3 bases are TGCGCCAGCAGCCAAGAAGGGGCCGGGATCAATAATTCACCCCTCCACTTT. This codes for CASSQEGAGINNSPLHF.